This is a list of T cell receptor beta chains from one sample in a study of T-cell reconstitution after alpha-beta-depleted transplantation in children. Using its own MiXCR run on the PCR reads, TCRdb lists one record per CDR3 protein. The sample lists 210,000 or so distinct CDR3 sequences; around 9.5% were seen once. Here the sequenced sample was PBMCs from the stem cell graft donor, taken from the stem cell graft. The receptors derive from a human donor who donated a stem cell graft to a child with acute lymphoblastic leukemia. Both conserved end residues are part of each CDR3.

CDR3 protein: CASSAYRDRTLNTEAFF
V gene: TRBV2
J gene: TRBJ1-1

CDR3 protein: CASSQDGQPVLNTEAFF
V gene: TRBV4-1
J gene: TRBJ1-1

CDR3 protein: CASSKKPLAGGLVDTQYF
V gene: TRBV3-1
J gene: TRBJ2-3

CDR3 protein: CASSPGGGAEAFF
V gene: TRBV5-1
J gene: TRBJ1-1

CDR3 protein: CSAVTSGDTQYF
V gene: TRBV20-1
J gene: TRBJ2-3

CDR3 protein: CASSLISTGALGGYTF
V gene: TRBV27
J gene: TRBJ1-2

CDR3 protein: CASIQAGWTYEQYF
V gene: TRBV10-2
J gene: TRBJ2-7

CDR3 protein: CASSLGAGMTDTQYF
V gene: TRBV5-1
J gene: TRBJ2-3

CDR3 protein: CASRGTDSNEQFF
V gene: TRBV4-2
J gene: TRBJ2-1

CDR3 protein: CSSSWGASYEQYF
V gene: TRBV20-1
J gene: TRBJ2-7

CDR3 protein: CASSALRIYSNQPQHF
V gene: TRBV6-1
J gene: TRBJ1-5

CDR3 protein: CASSQGLAGANVLTF
V gene: TRBV3-1
J gene: TRBJ2-6

CDR3 protein: CAISPTGVPSYEQYF
V gene: TRBV10-3
J gene: TRBJ2-7

CDR3 protein: CASMGARVTNEAFF
V gene: TRBV10-2
J gene: TRBJ1-1

CDR3 protein: CATRADRGLLLAKNIQYF
V gene: TRBV24-1
J gene: TRBJ2-4

CDR3 protein: CATTRDGISYEQYF
V gene: TRBV3-1
J gene: TRBJ2-7

CDR3 protein: CASKDATEAFF
V gene: TRBV6-6
J gene: TRBJ1-1

CDR3 protein: CSVEVGGRAAPEQYF
V gene: TRBV29-1
J gene: TRBJ2-7